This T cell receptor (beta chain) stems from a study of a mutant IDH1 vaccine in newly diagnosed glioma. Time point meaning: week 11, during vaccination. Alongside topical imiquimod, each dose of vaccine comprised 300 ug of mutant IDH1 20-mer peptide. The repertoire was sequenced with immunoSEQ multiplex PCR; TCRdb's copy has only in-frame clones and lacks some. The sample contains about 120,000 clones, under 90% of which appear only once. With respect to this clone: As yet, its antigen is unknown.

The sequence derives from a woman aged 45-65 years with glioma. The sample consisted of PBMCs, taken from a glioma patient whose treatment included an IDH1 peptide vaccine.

The CDR3 reads CASSPTGYNSPLHF. The CDR3 DNA is TGTGCCAGCAGCCCCACCGGTTATAATTCACCCCTCCACTTT. The chain carries TRBV7-9 and TRBJ1-6, with unresolved D. Between the trimmed V and J ends, which lost 5 bases and 4 bases, there was a span of 9 bases. This CDR3 spans 14 amino acids. From germline, CDR1 is SEHNR and CDR2 FQNEAQ (reference sequence).